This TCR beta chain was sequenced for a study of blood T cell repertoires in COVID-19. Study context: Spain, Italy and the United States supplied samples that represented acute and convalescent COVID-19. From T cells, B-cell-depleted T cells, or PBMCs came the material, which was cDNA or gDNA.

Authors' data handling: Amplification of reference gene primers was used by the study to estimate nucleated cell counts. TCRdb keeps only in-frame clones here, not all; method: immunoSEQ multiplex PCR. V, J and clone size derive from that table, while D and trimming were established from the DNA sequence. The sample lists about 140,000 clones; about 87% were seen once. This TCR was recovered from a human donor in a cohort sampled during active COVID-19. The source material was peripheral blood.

The CDR3 DNA reads TGTGCCAGCAGTTTATCAGGAGTCTGGCAGCCCCAGCATTTT. This gives the protein CASSLSGVWQPQHF. The chain is built from TRBV27 and TRBJ1-5; D remains unclear. V shed 0 bases and J shed 7 bases, with 10 bases lying between them. Germline values: CDR1 MNHEY, CDR2 SMNVEV (reference sequence). The CDR3 covers 14 residues.